This T cell receptor beta chain appears in the sequencing data of a study of blood T cell repertoires in COVID-19. For the study at large: Material from acute and convalescent COVID-19 was sourced from the United States, Italy and Spain. Nucleic acid was either cDNA or gDNA, and it came from T cells, B-cell-depleted T cells, or PBMCs.

Trimming removed 6 bases at V and 0 bases at J, with 8 bases between. The CDR3 consists of 13 residues. Looked up from germline, CDR1 is SGHTA and CDR2 is FQGNSA. Authors' data handling: From reference gene primer amplification, estimates of nucleated cell counts were derived. Clones were sequenced by immunoSEQ multiplex PCR, and TCRdb holds only the in-frame ones, with some missing. Clone size and the V and J calls come from that table; the DNA yielded D and trimming. Counted here are about 250,000 clones, about 83% occurring once; the ten biggest clones make up around 5.5%. Points on this clone: A read error may explain this, as a much larger clone is one base away.

The sequenced sample was peripheral blood. The sequence came from a human donor in a cohort sampled during active COVID-19. This chain links TRBV7-2 with TRBJ1-1; D gene ambiguous. CDR3: CASRSTVNTEAFF. CDR3 bases: TGTGCCAGCAGGTCTACAGTGAACACTGAAGCTTTCTTT.